Sequencing of this T cell receptor (beta chain) was carried out in a study of control samples from healthy donors and cancer patients. Trimming left V 0 bases short and J 0 bases short, with 7 bases between. Germline-derived CDR1 and CDR2 are SGHRS and YFSETQ. This CDR3 is 16 amino acids long. Produced via immunoSEQ multiplex PCR; TCRdb's table is partial and in-frame only. Of about 230,000 clones in the sample, over 75% were seen once. Input material: PBMCs. The chain uses TRBV5-1 and TRBJ1-6; D is ambiguous. This clonotype originated in a woman aged 60-75 years with lung cancer. The chain's CDR3 is CASSLGESSYNSPLHF. CDR3 coding DNA: TGCGCCAGCAGCTTGGGGGAGAGCTCCTATAATTCACCCCTCCACTTT.